This TCR beta chain was documented in a study of T cell changes during pregnancy in multiple sclerosis. Generated by immunoSEQ multiplex PCR, the TCRdb table keeps only in-frame clones and is missing some. The sample has about 89,000 clones; around 94% are singletons. Trimming removed 3 bases at V and 3 bases at J, with 8 bases between. This CDR3 comprises 14 residues. Germline CDR1 is KGHSH and CDR2 is LQKENI. The chain combines TRBV18 with TRBJ1-4; the D gene is possibly TRBD1 (5 bases). Here the sequenced sample was peripheral blood, taken in the third trimester of pregnancy. The source is a female donor with multiple sclerosis, enrolled in a pregnancy study. CDR3 bases: TGTGCCAGCTCACCGACGGGGGCTAATGAAAAACTGTTTTTT. Encoded protein: CASSPTGANEKLFF.